A selection of T cell receptor beta chains follows, all from one sample in a study of shared T cell receptors in the human thymus. The protocol was immunoSEQ multiplex PCR, while the TCRdb copy is restricted to in-frame clones and leaves out a portion. The data contain some 700,000 clones, around 85% of them singletons. The sample was also linked to a second study, of human thymus T cells.

The sequenced material came from thymocytes. These receptor sequences come from a girl under three years old with a congenital heart defect. Both conserved end residues are part of each CDR3. Each record gives: J gene, clone size, V gene, D gene, CDR3 protein, CDR3 DNA. A D gene is named only where the DNA matches it firmly. For some rows the clone size is stated as once, few or many, or as a class when expanded; others skip it.

TRBJ1-1 - TRBV7-2 - CASSFSIQGGDFF TGTGCCAGCAGCTTTTCCATTCAGGGAGGGGACTTCTTT
TRBJ1-5 - TRBV28 - CASSLLSGNQPQHF TGTGCCAGCAGTTTGTTATCGGGGAACCAGCCCCAGCATTTT
TRBJ1-4 - TRBV9 TRBD1 CASSARDRVGEKLFF TGTGCCAGCAGCGCCCGTGACAGGGTCGGAGAAAAACTGTTTTTT
TRBJ1-6 - TRBV5-1 TRBD1 CASSLVPSGDRDRVANSPLHF TGCGCCAGCAGCTTGGTGCCTTCGGGGGACAGGGATAGGGTCGCGAATTCACCCCTCCACTTT
TRBJ2-2 - TRBV5-1 TRBD1 CASSHGTGIPTGELFF TGCGCCAGCAGCCACGGGACAGGCATACCCACCGGGGAGCTGTTTTTT
TRBJ2-6 - TRBV5-6 - CASSLEVFYDSGANVLTF TGTGCCAGCAGCTTGGAAGTGTTCTATGACTCTGGGGCCAACGTCCTGACTTTC
TRBJ1-2 - TRBV7-2 TRBD1 CASSPSGAIGTGANYGYTF TGTGCCAGCAGCCCATCTGGCGCTATAGGGACAGGGGCAAACTATGGCTACACCTTC
TRBJ1-6 - TRBV20-1 - CSASRNSPLHF TGCAGTGCGTCCCGTAACTCCCCCCTCCACTTT
TRBJ2-7 - TRBV10-2 - CASSETTFPYEQYF TGCGCCAGCAGTGAGACTACGTTTCCCTACGAGCAGTACTTC
TRBJ2-1 - TRBV30 TRBD2 CAWSTSSGGFYNEQFF TGTGCCTGGAGCACGAGTAGCGGGGGGTTTTACAATGAGCAGTTCTTC
TRBJ1-5 - TRBV6-1 - CATSAGRGNQPQHF TGTGCCACCAGTGCGGGGAGGGGCAATCAGCCCCAGCATTTT
TRBJ2-3 - TRBV28 - CASPPPARTDTDTQYF TGTGCCAGTCCCCCCCCGGCGAGGACAGACACAGATACGCAGTATTTT
TRBJ1-5 - TRBV18 - CASSPSHPVKYSNQPQHF TGTGCCAGCTCACCTAGCCACCCGGTAAAGTATAGCAATCAGCCCCAGCATTTT
TRBJ2-3 - TRBV7-4 TRBD1 CASSTPGQGTDTQYF TGTGCCAGCAGCACACCGGGACAGGGGACAGATACGCAGTATTTT
TRBJ2-7 once TRBV11-2 TRBD1 CASSTRTGGSYEQYF TGTGCCAGCAGCACCCGGACAGGGGGTAGCTACGAGCAGTACTTC
TRBJ2-1 - TRBV28 TRBD2 CASKVLAGDEQFF TGTGCCAGCAAGGTATTAGCGGGGGATGAGCAGTTCTTC
TRBJ2-2 - TRBV30 TRBD1 CAWSQTRDRGFPGELFF TGTGCCTGGAGTCAAACGCGGGACAGGGGTTTCCCCGGGGAGCTGTTTTTT
TRBJ2-3 - TRBV7-8 TRBD2 CASSFSGGAYTQYF TGTGCCAGCAGCTTTAGCGGGGGGGCTTATACGCAGTATTTT
TRBJ1-4 - TRBV28 TRBD1 CASSTTGTLNEKLFF TGTGCCAGCAGTACGACAGGGACCCTTAATGAAAAACTGTTTTTT
TRBJ1-1 - TRBV4-3 - CASSRLQGGVTEAFF TGCGCCAGCAGCAGATTACAGGGAGGGGTCACTGAAGCTTTCTTT
TRBJ2-1 - TRBV4-1 TRBD1 CASSQDEAGGSYNEQFF TGCGCCAGCAGCCAAGATGAGGCAGGGGGCTCCTACAATGAGCAGTTCTTC
TRBJ1-6 - TRBV27 - CASSFRVGGLTNSPLHF TGTGCCAGCAGTTTCCGCGTTGGTGGGCTGACAAATTCACCCCTCCACTTT
TRBJ2-5 - TRBV28 - CASRDPGHLQETQYF TGTGCCAGCAGGGATCCGGGACACCTCCAAGAGACCCAGTACTTC
TRBJ2-7 few TRBV14 TRBD2 CASSLGTSGTEQYF TGTGCCAGCAGCTTGGGGACTAGCGGGACCGAGCAGTACTTC
TRBJ2-7 - TRBV4-1 - CASSPLDLQGHEQYF TGCGCCAGCAGCCCCCTAGACCTACAGGGTCACGAGCAGTACTTC
TRBJ2-1 - TRBV5-1 - CASSLGGATDYNEQFF TGCGCCAGCAGCTTGGGGGGCGCGACCGATTACAATGAGCAGTTCTTC
TRBJ2-7 - TRBV4-3 - CASSQDGHRSYEQYF TGCGCCAGCAGCCAGGATGGACATAGAAGCTACGAGCAGTACTTC
TRBJ1-4 - TRBV9 - CASSKTGATNEKLFF TGTGCCAGCAGCAAAACAGGAGCAACTAATGAAAAACTGTTTTTT
TRBJ1-1 - TRBV7-7 - CALSPEGPILNTEAFF TGTGCTCTGTCTCCGGAGGGACCGATTTTGAACACTGAAGCTTTCTTT
TRBJ1-5 - TRBV28 TRBD1 CASSFVDRDRVNQPQHF TGTGCCAGCAGTTTTGTTGACAGGGATAGGGTCAATCAGCCCCAGCATTTT
TRBJ1-2 - TRBV7-2 - CASSLIRSQPGDGYTF TGTGCCAGCAGCTTAATACGTAGCCAACCAGGGGATGGCTACACCTTC
TRBJ2-4 - TRBV5-1 - CASSPRQWALVGKNIQYF TGCGCCAGCAGCCCTCGACAGTGGGCGCTGGTGGGCAAAAACATTCAGTACTTC
TRBJ1-1 - TRBV2 - CASSPPGERGEAFF TGTGCCAGCAGTCCTCCAGGGGAACGGGGTGAAGCTTTCTTT
TRBJ1-6 - TRBV11-2 - CASSLGGDDSPLHF TGTGCCAGCAGCTTAGGGGGGGACGATTCACCCCTCCACTTT
TRBJ1-4 - TRBV5-1 TRBD1 CASSRSVDREELTNEKLFF TGCGCCAGCAGCAGGAGTGTCGACAGGGAAGAACTAACTAATGAAAAACTGTTTTTT
TRBJ1-2 - TRBV28 - CASSLSGLYGYTF TGTGCCAGCAGTTTATCAGGGCTTTATGGCTACACCTTC
TRBJ2-3 - TRBV4-1 - CASSHSLSTDTQYF TGCGCCAGCAGCCATAGTCTGAGCACAGATACGCAGTATTTT
TRBJ2-3 once TRBV13 - CASSSLPQGREGTDTQYF TGTGCCAGCAGCTCACTCCCCCAGGGAAGGGAAGGCACAGATACGCAGTATTTT
TRBJ1-6 - TRBV29-1 TRBD1 CSVSLGQGVNSPLHF TGCAGCGTCTCCTTGGGACAGGGGGTTAATTCACCCCTCCACTTT
TRBJ1-2 - TRBV10-2 - CASSEPPTGLSGYTF TGCGCCAGCAGTGAGCCTCCCACAGGGTTGAGCGGCTACACCTTC
TRBJ2-3 - TRBV7-7 TRBD2 CASSLLAGRTDTQYF TGTGCTAGCAGCTTACTAGCGGGGCGCACAGATACGCAGTATTTT
TRBJ2-7 once TRBV10-2 TRBD2 CASSAGAYEQYF TGCGCCAGCTCTGCGGGAGCCTACGAGCAGTACTTC
TRBJ2-3 - TRBV9 TRBD2 CASSRGLAGTDTQYF TGTGCCAGCAGCCGTGGACTAGCGGGTACAGATACGCAGTATTTT
TRBJ1-1 - TRBV28 - CASSSATGLGTEAFF TGTGCCAGCAGCTCCGCGACCGGCCTCGGGACTGAAGCTTTCTTT
TRBJ2-7 few TRBV6-4 - CASSDSGVYEQYF TGTGCCAGCAGTGACTCAGGGGTCTACGAGCAGTACTTC
TRBJ1-1 - TRBV28 TRBD1 CASGTGQGAFPNTEAFF TGTGCCAGCGGAACCGGGCAGGGGGCCTTCCCGAACACTGAAGCTTTCTTT
TRBJ1-5 - TRBV7-2 - CASSLGAGARSQPQHF TGTGCCAGCAGCTTAGGGGCAGGGGCTCGTAGTCAGCCCCAGCATTTT
TRBJ2-5 - TRBV7-7 TRBD1 CASSLAPRGQGYRETQYF TGTGCTAGCAGCTTAGCCCCCCGGGGACAGGGTTACAGGGAGACCCAGTACTTC
TRBJ2-4 few TRBV5-6 - CASSLKGIGKNIQYF TGTGCCAGCAGCTTGAAGGGGATAGGCAAAAACATTCAGTACTTC
TRBJ2-5 - TRBV29-1 TRBD1 CSARPGTGVEETQYF TGCAGCGCTCGACCCGGGACAGGGGTCGAGGAGACCCAGTACTTC
TRBJ1-5 - TRBV6-6 - CASSFGGNQPQHF TGTGCCAGCAGTTTTGGGGGGAACCAGCCCCAGCATTTT
TRBJ2-6 few TRBV27 - CASSLFGRGLGANVLTF TGTGCCAGCAGTTTATTTGGTAGGGGGTTAGGGGCCAACGTCCTGACTTTC
TRBJ1-1 - TRBV6-5 - CASSYRTANTEAFF TGTGCCAGCAGTTACCGAACAGCGAACACTGAAGCTTTCTTT
TRBJ1-1 - TRBV5-1 TRBD1 CASSTAGQGPNEAFF TGCGCCAGCAGCACGGCGGGACAGGGACCTAATGAAGCTTTCTTT
TRBJ2-1 - TRBV6-5 TRBD1 CASSIGTGYNEQFF TGTGCCAGCAGTATAGGGACAGGCTACAATGAGCAGTTCTTC